These 28 T cell receptor beta chains originate from one sample sequenced in a study of blood T cell repertoires in COVID-19. Assay used: immunoSEQ multiplex PCR; TCRdb lists only in-frame clones, some missing. The data hold some 50,000 clones, with about nine tenths observed a single time. Sequenced sample: peripheral blood. Receptor source: a human donor in a cohort sampled during active COVID-19.

The rearrangement links TRBV7-9 to TRBJ2-1, with 7 positions matching TRBD2. The germline V gene has CDR1 SEHNR and CDR2 FQNEAQ (reference sequence). This CDR3 has 12 residues. The V segment lost 2 bases and the J segment 12 bases; nucleotides outside the gene matches: 4. The CDR3 protein is CASSLRLAVQFF. CDR3 coding DNA: TGTGCCAGCAGCTTACGACTAGCCGTGCAGTTCTTC.

V is TRBV25-1 and J is TRBJ2-2; 11 bases match TRBD2. The V segment lost 4 bases and the J segment 4 bases; nucleotides outside the gene matches: 2. The CDR3 is 15 residues long. In germline, CDR1 is MGHDK, CDR2 SYGVNS. CDR3 loop: CASSALAGVTGELFF. CDR3 sequence (DNA): TGTGCCAGCAGTGCACTAGCGGGGGTCACCGGGGAGCTGTTTTTT.

The genes are TRBV7-9 and TRBJ2-7, with 11 bases that match TRBD2. V gave up 4 bases and J gave up 6 bases; unmatched junction bases: 11. CDR1 is SEHNR and CDR2 is FQNEAQ in the germline V gene (reference sequence). This CDR3 contains 16 residues. CDR3 sequence reads: CASSSSTSGRMSEQYF. The CDR3 DNA is TGTGCCAGCAGCTCGAGTACTAGCGGGAGAATGAGCGAGCAGTACTTC.

The chain recombines TRBV3-1 (or the pseudogene TRBV3-2) with TRBJ2-1, with D possibly matching TRBD2 (5 bases). CDR3 size: 16 residues. The germline gives CDR1 LGHDT, CDR2 YNNKEL (reference sequence). V was pared by 1 base and J by 7 bases, with 17 bases between. In DNA, the CDR3 is TGTGCCAGCAGCCAAGGTAGCGCAGGTGGAGGAAATGAGCAGTTCTTC. This codes for CASSQGSAGGGNEQFF.

The gene calls are TRBV3-1 (or the pseudogene TRBV3-2) and TRBJ1-2, with 11 bases lining up with TRBD1. Germline CDR1 reads LGHDT; CDR2 reads YNNKEL (reference sequence). This CDR3 contains 16 residues. The V segment lost 5 bases and the J segment 8 bases; nucleotides outside the gene matches: 13. As DNA, the CDR3 is TGTGCCAGCAGCTACCCGAGGACAGGGGGCGATCAGGGCTACACCTTC. The encoded protein is CASSYPRTGGDQGYTF.

This chain joins TRBV9 and TRBJ1-3; 8 positions agree with TRBD1. In germline, CDR1 is SGDLS, CDR2 YYNGEE. V lost 0 bases to trimming and J lost 2 bases; unmatched junction nucleotides: 4. The CDR3 runs to 16 residues. Here the CDR3 reads CASSVGAGGAGNTIYF. The CDR3 DNA follows: TGTGCCAGCAGCGTAGGGGCAGGGGGCGCTGGAAACACCATATATTTT.

In nucleotides, the CDR3 is TGCGCCAGCAGCCCACAAGGGGCGGCTAACTATGGCTACACCTTC. Residues: CASSPQGAANYGYTF. V gene TRBV5-1 combines with J gene TRBJ1-2, with D possibly matching TRBD1 (5 bases). This CDR3 region has 15 residues. In germline, CDR1 is SGHRS, CDR2 YFSETQ. V lost 4 bases and J lost 0, with 13 bases in between.

The V gene is TRBV20-1, the J gene TRBJ2-7; the D is unclear. The CDR3 extends over 11 amino acids. V lost 5 bases, J lost 7 bases, and 12 bases lay in between. Germline V CDR1 and CDR2: DFQATT, SNEGSKA (reference sequence). The CDR3 region is CSAPQFGEQYF. The CDR3 region has the DNA TGCAGTGCTCCACAATTCGGGGAGCAGTACTTC.

This sequence joins TRBV19 and TRBJ1-3, with 8 bases aligning to TRBD1. This CDR3 has 14 amino acids. After removal of 5 bases from V and 6 bases from J, the junction contained 6 bases not matched to a gene. Germline lookup yields CDR1 LNHDA and CDR2 SQIVND (reference sequence). The CDR3 is CASSLTGGVNTIYF. The CDR3 DNA is TGTGCCAGTAGTCTAACAGGGGGAGTAAACACCATATATTTT.

The rearrangement joins TRBV24-1 to TRBJ2-1, with 9 nucleotides matching TRBD1. Germline loops: CDR1 KGHDR, CDR2 SFDVKD. The CDR3 totals 17 residues. V lost 1 base to trimming and J lost 9 bases; unmatched junction nucleotides: 12. The CDR3, as DNA: TGTGCCACCAGTGATTTAGGGACAGGGCGGGAATCGGGTGAGCAGTTCTTC. Protein: CATSDLGTGRESGEQFF.

The chain recombines TRBV10-3 with TRBJ1-2; 9 nucleotides agree with TRBD1. Germline V lookup: CDR1 ENHRY, CDR2 SYGVKD. Trimming cost V 4 bases and J 4 bases; bases outside gene matches: 10. CDR3 length: 16 amino acids. The CDR3 nucleotides are TGTGCCATCAGTGGTGTTGAGACAGGGGGTAGCTATGGCTACACCTTC. Encoded protein: CAISGVETGGSYGYTF.

The chain uses TRBV5-4 and TRBJ2-2; 9 bases agree with TRBD1. This CDR3 region has 15 residues. Losses at the gene ends were 6 bases for V and 6 bases for J; bases not matched to a gene: 9. Germline assignment: CDR1 SGHNT and CDR2 YYREEE (reference sequence). CDR3 in amino acids: CASIDDRGGAGELFF. The CDR3 DNA reads TGTGCCAGCATCGACGACAGGGGGGGAGCCGGGGAGCTGTTTTTT.

This chain joins TRBV5-4 and TRBJ2-2, with 7 bases identical to TRBD1. V shed 0 bases and J 4 bases; nucleotides not matched to a gene: 3. The V gene's germline CDR1 is SGHNT and CDR2 YYREEE (reference sequence). The CDR3 is made up of 15 amino acids. The CDR3 DNA reads TGTGCCAGCAGCTTGGCTACAGGGGCCACCGGGGAGCTGTTTTTT. Translated: CASSLATGATGELFF.

The rearrangement uses TRBV5-1 and TRBJ2-3; 8 positions match TRBD1. The CDR3 loop spans 16 amino acids. CDR1 SGHRS and CDR2 YFSETQ come from the germline V gene. J gave up 1 base and V 4 bases, and 8 bases lay outside the gene matches. The CDR3 DNA reads TGCGCCAGCAGCAGTACGACAGGGGCTGGCACAGATACGCAGTATTTT. Translating gives CASSSTTGAGTDTQYF.

This clone was counted a few times. The chain is built from TRBV18 and TRBJ1-2; D perhaps matches TRBD1 (6 bases). V lost 3 bases and J lost 6, with 8 bases in between. The CDR3 covers 12 residues. From germline, CDR1 is KGHSH and CDR2 LQKENI. The DNA of the CDR3 is TGTGCCAGCTCACCCTCAGGGGATGGCTACACCTTC. It translates to CASSPSGDGYTF. Filled out from reference TRBV18 and TRBJ1-2, the complete variable domain reads NAGVMQNPRHLVRRRGQEARLRCSPMKGHSHVYWYRQLPEEGLKFMVYLQKENIIDESGMPKERFSAEFPKEGPSILRIQQVVRGDSAAYFCASSPSGDGYTFGSGTRLTVV.

The chain combines TRBV1 with TRBJ2-2; the D call in the table, TRBD2, was not verified against the DNA. TRBV1 constitutes a pseudogene. This CDR3 has 15 amino acids. The CDR3 nucleotides are TGCACCAGCAGCCCACGACTAGCAAAAACCGGGGAGCTGTTTTTT. Translating it yields CTSSPRLAKTGELFF.

The chain couples TRBV25-1 to TRBJ2-7, with a tentative D call TRBD2 (7 bases). V lost 4 bases to trimming and J lost 4 bases, with 14 bases between them. This CDR3 has 14 residues. The germline CDR1 and CDR2 sequences are MGHDK and SYGVNS. CDR3 amino acids: CASSGRGPQYEQYF. For the CDR3, the DNA is TGTGCCAGCAGTGGGCGGGGGCCACAGTACGAGCAGTACTTC.

The CDR3 region has the DNA TGTGCCATCAGCCAAACGTATCAGGGGGCGTCTGGAAACACCATATATTTT. It encodes CAISQTYQGASGNTIYF. The chain employs TRBV10-3 and TRBJ1-3; 8 nucleotides align to TRBD1. The CDR3 has 17 residues. V lost 6 bases to trimming and J lost 1 base; unmatched junction nucleotides: 11. CDR1 ENHRY and CDR2 SYGVKD come from the germline V gene.

The chain carries TRBV18 and TRBJ1-5, with TRBD1 matching 8 bases. The germline CDR1 and CDR2 sequences are KGHSH and LQKENI. The V segment lost 2 bases and the J segment 5 bases; nucleotides outside the gene matches: 2. The CDR3 contains 14 residues. CDR3 sequence: CASSPETGDQPQHF. The CDR3 nucleotides are TGTGCCAGCTCACCAGAGACAGGGGATCAGCCCCAGCATTTT.

The chain uses TRBV27 and TRBJ1-4, with D tentatively TRBD1 (6 bases). CDR3 size: 17 residues. V shed 7 bases and J shed 0 bases, with 18 bases lying between them. The germline CDR1 and CDR2 sequences are MNHEY and SMNVEV (reference sequence). For the CDR3, the DNA is TGTGCCAGCACGACCCCGGACAGATCAACAACTAATGAAAAACTGTTTTTT. This sequence encodes CASTTPDRSTTNEKLFF.

The chain combines TRBV7-7 with TRBJ2-1; TRBD2 is a possible D gene (6 bases). CDR1 and CDR2 from the germline V gene are SSHAT and FNYEAQ (reference sequence). Trimming stripped 0 bases from V and 2 bases from J, with 8 bases between. CDR3 length: 15 amino acids. The CDR3 nucleotides read TGTGCCAGCAGCTTAGCGGGAGGTGCCTACAATGAGCAGTTCTTC. This codes for CASSLAGGAYNEQFF.

The V and J genes are TRBV7-8 and TRBJ1-2, with D possibly TRBD1 on 5 matching bases. With 4 bases removed from V and 3 bases from J, the gap between germline ends came to 15 bases. Germline CDR1 and CDR2: SGHVS and FQNEAQ. The length of the CDR3 is 15 residues. This chain's CDR3 is CASSSQGFPYYGYTF. CDR3 sequence (DNA): TGTGCCAGCAGCTCCCAGGGATTCCCCTACTATGGCTACACCTTC.

CDR3 DNA sequence: TGCGCCAGCAGCTTAGGACTAGCGGGCACAGATACGCAGTATTTT. As protein: CASSLGLAGTDTQYF. The chain joins TRBV5-1 to TRBJ2-3; 10 bases are a match to TRBD2. This CDR3 spans 15 amino acids. The germline V gene has CDR1 SGHRS and CDR2 YFSETQ. With V trimmed by 2 bases and J by 1 base, 1 base remained unmatched.

The rearrangement uses TRBV2 and TRBJ2-7; D is perhaps TRBD1 (6 bases). This CDR3 comprises 15 residues. V lost 5 bases, J lost 0 bases, and 14 bases lay in between. The germline gives CDR1 SNHLY, CDR2 FYNNEI. CDR3 nucleotides: TGTGCCAGCAGTTCTACCGGGACACTCTCCTACGAGCAGTACTTC. The encoded protein is CASSSTGTLSYEQYF. Together with reference TRBV2 and TRBJ2-7, the CDR3 gives the full variable domain: EPEVTQTPSHQVTQMGQEVILRCVPISNHLYFYWYRQILGQKVEFLVSFYNNEISEKSEIFDDQFSVERPDGSNFTLKIRSTKLEDSAMYFCASSSTGTLSYEQYFGPGTRLTVT.

As regards this clone: This CDR3 is also generated by other DNA sequences in the sample. The V gene is TRBV25-1, the J gene TRBJ2-5; D might be TRBD1 (5 bases). There are 14 residues in the CDR3. The ends were cut back, 4 bases at V and 2 bases at J, with 11 bases in the middle. Germline lookup yields CDR1 MGHDK and CDR2 SYGVNS. The CDR3 protein is CASSATALQETQYF. The CDR3 DNA reads as TGTGCCAGCAGTGCGACAGCTCTTCAAGAGACCCAGTACTTC.

V is TRBV3-1 (or the pseudogene TRBV3-2) and J is TRBJ1-4, with unresolved D. With 1 base removed from V and 3 bases from J, the gap between germline ends came to 9 bases. Per the germline V gene, CDR1 is LGHDT and CDR2 is YNNKEL (reference sequence). The CDR3 consists of 15 residues. Written as DNA, the CDR3 is TGTGCCAGCAGCCAAGTCAGGTTCCCTAATGAAAAACTGTTTTTT. It codes for CASSQVRFPNEKLFF.

The CDR3 nucleotides are TGCGCCAGCAGCCAAGAAGGACAGGGACGCACTGAAGCTTTCTTT. Translating gives CASSQEGQGRTEAFF. This rearrangement joins TRBV4-1 to TRBJ1-1; TRBD1 matches 8 bases. The V gene end was trimmed by 0 bases and the J gene end by 4 bases; junction bases not matched to a gene: 4. Germline CDR1 MGHRA, CDR2 YSYEKL. This CDR3 contains 15 residues.

V gene TRBV19 combines with J gene TRBJ1-5; TRBD1 matches 7 bases. The V gene's germline CDR1 is LNHDA and CDR2 SQIVND (reference sequence). The CDR3 consists of 15 residues. V was clipped by 5 bases and J by 2 bases; unmatched bases: 6. In DNA form, the CDR3 reads TGTGCCAGTAGTCGGGACAGCGAGCGCAATCAGCCCCAGCATTTT. Translation gives CASSRDSERNQPQHF. Complete variable domain (other parts from reference TRBV19 and TRBJ1-5): DGGITQSPKYLFRKEGQNVTLSCEQNLNHDAMYWYRQDPGQGLRLIYYSQIVNDFQKGDIAEGYSVSREKKESFPLTVTSAQKNPTAFYLCASSRDSERNQPQHFGDGTRLSIL.